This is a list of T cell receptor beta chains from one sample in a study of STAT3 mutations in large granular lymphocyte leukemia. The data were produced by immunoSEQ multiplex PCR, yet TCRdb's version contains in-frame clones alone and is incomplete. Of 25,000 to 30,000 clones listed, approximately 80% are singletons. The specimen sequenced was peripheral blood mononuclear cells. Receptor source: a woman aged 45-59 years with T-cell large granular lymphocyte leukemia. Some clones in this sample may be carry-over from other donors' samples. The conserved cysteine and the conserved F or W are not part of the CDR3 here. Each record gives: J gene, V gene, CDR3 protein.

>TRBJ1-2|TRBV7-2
ASSLPPSWDGYT
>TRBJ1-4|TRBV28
ASSPGPITSPF
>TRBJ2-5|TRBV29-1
SVDGGKRETQY
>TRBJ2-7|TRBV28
ASSLLLYEQY
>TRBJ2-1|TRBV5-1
ASSLVAGGNEQF
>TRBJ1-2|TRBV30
AWSEQGPYGYT
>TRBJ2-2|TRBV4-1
ASSQGMGRRNTGELF
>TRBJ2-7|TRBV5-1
ASSLDGSYEQY
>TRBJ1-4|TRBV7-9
ASSPTTNEKLF
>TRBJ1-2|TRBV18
ASSSTGYNGYT
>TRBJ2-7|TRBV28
ATTRGTMYEQY
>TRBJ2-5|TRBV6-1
ASSEMYGKRAQY
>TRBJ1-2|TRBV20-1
SGGGREIYT
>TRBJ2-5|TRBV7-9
ASSMREYQETQY
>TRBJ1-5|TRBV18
ASSPPERQPQH
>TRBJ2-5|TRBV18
ASSPRAGGLLDQETQY
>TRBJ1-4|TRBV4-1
ASSQDLGATNEKLF
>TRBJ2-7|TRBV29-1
SVEDKTSGSYEQY
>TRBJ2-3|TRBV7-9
ASSGVGDTQY
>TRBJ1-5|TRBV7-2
ASSLLGRDDQPQH
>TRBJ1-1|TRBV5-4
ASSPSLGGTTEAF
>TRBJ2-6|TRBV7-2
ASSPRLASSGANVLT
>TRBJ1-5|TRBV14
ASSQDNRGSNQPQH
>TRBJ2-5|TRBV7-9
ASSFSTGLETQY
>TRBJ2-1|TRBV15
ATSTRVNEQF
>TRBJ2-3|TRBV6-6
ASRGTKVGDTQY
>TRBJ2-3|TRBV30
AWSEDDPTDTQY
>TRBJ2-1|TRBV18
ASSPRGGEQF
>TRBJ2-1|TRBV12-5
ASGNSAFINEQF
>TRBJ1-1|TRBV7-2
ASSFGQGNTEAF
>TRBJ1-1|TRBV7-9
ASSLQGRADTEAF
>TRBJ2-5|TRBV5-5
ASSFPRQSQETQY
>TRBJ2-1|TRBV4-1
ASSQVGEGRDEQF
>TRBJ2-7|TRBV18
ASIRGDEQY
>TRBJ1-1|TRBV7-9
ASSLDRGTEAF
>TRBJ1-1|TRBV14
ASSQDRDTEAF
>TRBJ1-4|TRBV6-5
ASSYEIRGRLF
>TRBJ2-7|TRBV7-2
ASSRPGQGYEQY
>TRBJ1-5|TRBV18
ASSPLQGNQPQH
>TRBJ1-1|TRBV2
ASSGRGNTEAF
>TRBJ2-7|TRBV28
ASSPRTRRLSEQY
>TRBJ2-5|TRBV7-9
ASSPGRVETQY
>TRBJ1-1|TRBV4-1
ASSQRTGTTEAF
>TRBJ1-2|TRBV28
ASSGTGTTNYGYT
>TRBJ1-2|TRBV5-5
ASSLDGTVYGYT
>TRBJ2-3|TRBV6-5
ASRRRTGYTDTQY
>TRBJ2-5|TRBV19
ASSRAGQETQY
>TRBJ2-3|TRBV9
ASSVGVGAGTDTQY
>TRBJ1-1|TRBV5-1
ASSPDSSSLNTEAF
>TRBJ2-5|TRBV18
ASSPPGLAVQETQY
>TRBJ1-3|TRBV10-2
ASGGRSGNTIY
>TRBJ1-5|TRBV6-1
ASSAGTVSNQPQH
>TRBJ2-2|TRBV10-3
AISATGELF
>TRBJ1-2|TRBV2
ASSTGFPGYT
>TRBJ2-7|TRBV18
ASSLERQAYEQY
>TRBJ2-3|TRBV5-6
ASSLASDASTDTQY
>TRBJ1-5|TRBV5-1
ASSPTDPNQPQH
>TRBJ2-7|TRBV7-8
ASSLAITPGYEQY
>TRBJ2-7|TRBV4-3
ASSQFSGTGSDEQY